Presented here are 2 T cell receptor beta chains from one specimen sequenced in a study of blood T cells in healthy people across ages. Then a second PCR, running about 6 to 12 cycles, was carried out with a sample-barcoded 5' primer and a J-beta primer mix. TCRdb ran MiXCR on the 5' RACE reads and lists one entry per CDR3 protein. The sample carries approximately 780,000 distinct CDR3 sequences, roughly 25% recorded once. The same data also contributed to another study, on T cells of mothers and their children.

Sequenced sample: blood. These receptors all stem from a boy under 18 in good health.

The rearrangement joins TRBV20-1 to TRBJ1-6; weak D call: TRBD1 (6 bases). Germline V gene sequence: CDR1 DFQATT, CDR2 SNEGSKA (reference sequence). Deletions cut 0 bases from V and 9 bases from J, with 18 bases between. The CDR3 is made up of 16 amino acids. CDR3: CSARESGRGAGSPLHF. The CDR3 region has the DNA TGCAGTGCTAGAGAGTCGGGGCGGGGGGCAGGTTCACCCCTCCACTTT.

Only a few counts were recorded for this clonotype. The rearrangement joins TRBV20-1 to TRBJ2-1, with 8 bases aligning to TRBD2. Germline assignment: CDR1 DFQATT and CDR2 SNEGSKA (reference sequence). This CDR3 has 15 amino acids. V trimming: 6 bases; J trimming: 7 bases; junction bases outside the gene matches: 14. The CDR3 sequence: CSAPNRGGRWNEQFF. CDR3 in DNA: TGCAGTGCCCCGAACCGGGGGGGCCGTTGGAATGAGCAGTTCTTC.